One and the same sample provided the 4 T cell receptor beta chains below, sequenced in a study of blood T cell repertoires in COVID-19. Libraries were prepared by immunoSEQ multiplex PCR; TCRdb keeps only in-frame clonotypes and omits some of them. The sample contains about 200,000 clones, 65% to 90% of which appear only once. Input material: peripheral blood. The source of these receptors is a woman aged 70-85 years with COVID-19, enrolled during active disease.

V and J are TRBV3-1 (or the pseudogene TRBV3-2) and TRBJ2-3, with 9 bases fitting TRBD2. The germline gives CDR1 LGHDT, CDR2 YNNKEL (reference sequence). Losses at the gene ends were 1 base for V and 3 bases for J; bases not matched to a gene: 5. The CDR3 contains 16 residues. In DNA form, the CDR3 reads TGTGCCAGCAGCCAAGTGTTAGCGGGGGAGACAGATACGCAGTATTTT. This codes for CASSQVLAGETDTQYF.

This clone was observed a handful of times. In DNA form, the CDR3 reads TGTGCCAGCAGCTTAGCATCATCCAGGGGGCTGAATTCACCCCTCCACTTT. Residues: CASSLASSRGLNSPLHF. The chain combines TRBV7-2 with TRBJ1-6, with 8 bases aligning to TRBD1. The V gene end was trimmed by 0 bases and the J gene end by 7 bases; junction bases not matched to a gene: 8. This CDR3 has 17 residues. Germline V gene lookup returns CDR1 SGHTA and CDR2 FQGNSA. The whole variable domain, remainder taken from reference TRBV7-2 and TRBJ1-6, is GAGVSQSPSNKVTEKGKDVELRCDPISGHTALYWYRQSLGQGLEFLIYFQGNSAPDKSGLPSDRFSAERTGGSVSTLTIQRTQQEDSAVYLCASSLASSRGLNSPLHFGNGTRLTVT.

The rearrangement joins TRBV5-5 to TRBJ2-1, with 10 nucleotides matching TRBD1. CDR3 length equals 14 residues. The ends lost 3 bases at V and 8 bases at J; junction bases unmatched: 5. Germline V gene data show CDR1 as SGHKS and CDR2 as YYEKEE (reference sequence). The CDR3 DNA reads TGTGCCAGCAGCTCGACAGGGGGCGTCTATGAGCAGTTCTTC. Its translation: CASSSTGGVYEQFF.

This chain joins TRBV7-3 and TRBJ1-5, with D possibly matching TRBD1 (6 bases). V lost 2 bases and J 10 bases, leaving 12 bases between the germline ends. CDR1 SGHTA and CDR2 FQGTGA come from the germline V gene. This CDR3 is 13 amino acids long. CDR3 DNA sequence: TGTGCCAGCAGCTTACAAGGGGGGGACCCCCAGCATTTT. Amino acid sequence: CASSLQGGDPQHF.